The present TCR beta chain was sequenced within a study of vaccination and CD4 T cells after COVID-19. Overall study context: Collection of post-vaccine samples followed dose two by a median around 72 days, spanning a range of 14 to 241.

CDR1 is SGDLS, CDR2 YYNGEE, per germline. This CDR3 contains 15 residues. Regarding treatment: 10-day PBMC culture with coronavirus spike peptide pools or control peptides (ViraFEST assay). TCR sequencing followed the expansion of antigen-specific T cells with peptide pools in ViraFEST. The assay that was used to sequence DNA from cultured CD4+ T cells was the Oncomine TCR Beta short-read assay. TCRdb reprocessed the PCR reads with MiXCR, giving one entry per CDR3 protein. Of approximately 15,000 distinct CDR3 sequences in the sample, less than 35% were seen once. With respect to this clonotype: Its matching antigen is unknown. At one end the junction does not follow the germline gene, possibly because of a read error.

V usage is TRBV9 and J usage is TRBJ2-3; 8 nucleotides line up with TRBD2. The clonotype was recovered from a human donor with COVID-19. The source material was cultured CD4+ T cells from blood. As DNA, the CDR3 is TGTGCCAGCAGCGTTGGACTAGCTGGCACCGATACGCAGTATTTT. Residues: CASSVGLAGTDTQYF.